A single sample gave rise to the 21 T cell receptor beta chains below, sequenced in a study of blood T cell repertoires in COVID-19. Method: immunoSEQ multiplex PCR; TCRdb's copy keeps in-frame clones and lacks some. The sample has over 130,000 clones; almost 85% are singletons. The specimen sequenced was PBMCs or T cells enriched from blood (not recorded which). The receptor set was obtained from a woman between 45 and 60 years old with acute COVID-19.

V gene TRBV29-1 combines with J gene TRBJ2-5; D call uncertain. This CDR3 has 11 residues. The V and J ends lost 1 base and 5 bases respectively, with 5 bases between them. Germline-derived CDR1 and CDR2 are SQVTM and ANQGSEA. The CDR3 sequence is CSVEGAETQYF. DNA of the CDR3: TGCAGCGTTGAAGGCGCGGAGACCCAGTACTTC.

The gene calls are TRBV12-3 or TRBV12-4 and TRBJ2-7; TRBD1 is a possible D gene (6 bases). Trimming pared 6 bases from V and 7 bases from J, leaving 16 bases between. The CDR3 extends over 13 amino acids. CDR3 amino acids: CASSPGQSGEQYF. DNA for the CDR3: TGTGCCAGCAGCCCTGGACAGTCTGGGGAGCAGTACTTC.

The V call is TRBV3-1 (or the pseudogene TRBV3-2), the J call TRBJ2-1; 12 nucleotides line up with TRBD2. Germline CDR1 is LGHDT and CDR2 is YNNKEL (reference sequence). This CDR3 is 18 amino acids long. Unmatched junction bases numbered 12, after V lost 1 base and J lost 8 bases. CDR3 DNA: TGTGCCAGCAGCCAAGCCTCTCTAGCGGGAGGGCCGTGGGATGAGCAGTTCTTC. It encodes CASSQASLAGGPWDEQFF.

The V gene is TRBV11-2, the J gene TRBJ2-3; TRBD2 matches at 7 bases. This CDR3 comprises 17 residues. Per the germline V gene, CDR1 is SGHAT and CDR2 is FQNNGV. Germline trimming cut 1 base from V and 0 bases from J; bases unmatched to any gene: 7. In DNA form, the CDR3 reads TGTGCCAGCAGCTTAGGGGAAGGACTAGTGAGCACAGATACGCAGTATTTT. Residues: CASSLGEGLVSTDTQYF.

The J gene is TRBJ1-1, the V gene TRBV10-3; possibly TRBD1 for D (5 bases). Trimming removed 11 bases from V and 5 bases from J, with 15 bases in between. CDR1 and CDR2 from the germline V gene are ENHRY and SYGVKD. The CDR3 loop spans 12 amino acids. The CDR3 coding sequence is TGTGCCTACGGAGGGGCCAAGACTGAAGCTTTCTTT. Protein: CAYGGAKTEAFF.

This chain links TRBV5-6 with TRBJ1-3; D gene uncertain. The CDR3 spans 14 residues. The V gene lost 1 base and the J gene lost 1 base, with 6 bases spanning the gap. The V gene's germline CDR1 is SGHDT and CDR2 YYEEEE. In nucleotides, the CDR3 is TGTGCCAGCAGCTTGCTAGGTTCTGGAAACACCATATATTTT. This sequence encodes CASSLLGSGNTIYF. The variable domain in full, with the rest retrieved from reference TRBV5-6 and TRBJ1-3, is DAGVTQSPTHLIKTRGQQVTLRCSPKSGHDTVSWYQQALGQGPQFIFQYYEEEERQRGNFPDRFSGHQFPNYSSELNVNALLLGDSALYLCASSLLGSGNTIYFGEGSWLTVV.

The rearrangement joins TRBV14 to TRBJ2-7, with D unclear. The germline V gene encodes CDR1 SGHDN and CDR2 FVKESK. The V end lost 4 bases, the J end lost 2 bases, and 15 bases lay between the germline ends. The CDR3 covers 15 residues. The CDR3 coding sequence is TGTGCCAGCAGCCGACTTCAGCAACCGCCCTACGAGCAGTACTTC. Translated, it gives CASSRLQQPPYEQYF.

The chain is built from TRBV7-6 and TRBJ1-6; a possible D gene is TRBD1 (5 bases). Germline CDR1 SGHVS, CDR2 FNYEAQ. This CDR3 region has 16 residues. V lost 5 bases and J lost 2, with 13 bases in between. Here the CDR3 DNA reads TGTGCCAGCAGCCGAGGACAAAGTGCCTATAATTCACCCCTCCACTTT. Residues: CASSRGQSAYNSPLHF.

This clone appeared once. The chain links TRBV5-8 to TRBJ1-1; no reliable D call. Trimming cost V 3 bases and J 0 bases, with 9 bases left between them. CDR3 length: 14 residues. Germline V CDR1 and CDR2: SGHTS, YDEGEE. The CDR3 sequence: CASSSVPMNTEAFF. The DNA of the CDR3 is TGTGCCAGCAGCTCGGTCCCCATGAACACTGAAGCTTTCTTT.

The CDR3 sequence is CASSQDGQGAREQYF. CDR3 DNA: TGCGCCAGCAGCCAGGACGGACAGGGGGCACGCGAGCAGTACTTC. The V and J genes are TRBV5-1 and TRBJ2-7; TRBD1 aligns across 11 bases. The V gene end was trimmed by 4 bases and the J gene end by 6 bases; junction bases not matched to a gene: 9. The CDR3 runs to 15 residues. CDR1 and CDR2 (germline): SGHRS, YFSETQ.

The V and J genes are TRBV4-2 and TRBJ2-2; 10 nucleotides match TRBD2. The CDR3 runs to 15 residues. V shed 8 bases and J 4 bases; nucleotides not matched to a gene: 7. In germline, CDR1 is LGHNA, CDR2 YNFKEQ. The CDR3 DNA reads TGTGCCAGCGAGATAGCGGGAGGTCCCACCGGGGAGCTGTTTTTT. Encoded protein: CASEIAGGPTGELFF.

This chain links TRBV4-3 with TRBJ2-7; 7 bases match TRBD2. J lost 4 bases, V lost 3 bases, and 12 bases had no gene match. This CDR3 contains 16 residues. Germline V gene data show CDR1 as LGHNA and CDR2 as YSLEER. CDR3 in DNA: TGCGCCAGCAGCCAGGCGGCGGGTAGCGGGTCGTACGAGCAGTACTTC. It encodes CASSQAAGSGSYEQYF.

The V and J genes are TRBV2 and TRBJ1-5; no reliable D call. This CDR3 has 14 residues. Trimming removed 4 bases at V and 4 bases at J, with 11 bases between. CDR1 and CDR2 (germline): SNHLY, FYNNEI. Written as DNA, the CDR3 is TGTGCCAGCAGTGTTTTACAGTTAAATCAGCCCCAGCATTTT. This sequence encodes CASSVLQLNQPQHF.

This clone has only one observation. DNA for the CDR3: TGTGCCTGGAGCTGGTGGACAGGAGTCTCTGGAAACACCATATATTTT. Translated: CAWSWWTGVSGNTIYF. The chain recombines TRBV30 with TRBJ1-3, with 7 bases aligning to TRBD1. CDR1 and CDR2 from the germline V gene are GTSNPN and SVGIG (reference sequence). CDR3 length: 16 amino acids. V dropped 3 bases and J dropped 0; count of bases not matched to a gene: 8.

This chain uses TRBV5-6 with TRBJ2-7; 7 nucleotides agree with TRBD1. The V gene's germline CDR1 is SGHDT and CDR2 YYEEEE. V trimming: 2 bases; J trimming: 2 bases; junction bases outside the gene matches: 4. This CDR3 is 14 amino acids long. The CDR3 DNA is TGTGCCAGCAGCTTCAGACAGGGTCCCTACGAGCAGTACTTC. This gives the protein CASSFRQGPYEQYF.

The CDR3 loop reads CATSESGTGGFDEQFF. As DNA, the CDR3 is TGTGCCACCAGTGAGTCCGGGACAGGGGGCTTCGATGAGCAGTTCTTC. The chain carries TRBV24-1 and TRBJ2-1, with 12 bases lining up with TRBD1. Germline CDR1 KGHDR, CDR2 SFDVKD. With 4 bases clipped from V and 8 bases from J, the junction kept 8 bases outside the gene matches. CDR3 length: 16 amino acids.

The chain is built from TRBV7-2 and TRBJ1-6; possible D gene TRBD1, 5 bases. The V end lost 1 base, the J end lost 7 bases, and 20 bases lay between the germline ends. The CDR3 consists of 18 residues. CDR1 is SGHTA and CDR2 is FQGNSA in the germline V gene. The CDR3 reads CASSLGGRGRVMNSPLHF. The DNA of the CDR3 is TGTGCCAGCAGCTTAGGAGGGAGGGGCAGGGTAATGAATTCACCCCTCCACTTT. Combining the CDR3 with reference TRBV7-2 and TRBJ1-6 gives the whole variable domain GAGVSQSPSNKVTEKGKDVELRCDPISGHTALYWYRQSLGQGLEFLIYFQGNSAPDKSGLPSDRFSAERTGGSVSTLTIQRTQQEDSAVYLCASSLGGRGRVMNSPLHFGNGTRLTVT.

This clone has a handful of counts. The chain uses TRBV28 and TRBJ1-5; 12 bases agree with TRBD1. The CDR3 is made up of 15 amino acids. From germline, CDR1 is MDHEN and CDR2 SYDVKM. V was clipped by 3 bases and J by 6 bases; unmatched bases: 3. Here the CDR3 DNA reads TGTGCCAGCAGTTTTGGGACAGGGGGCAGTCAGCCCCAGCATTTT. It yields the protein CASSFGTGGSQPQHF.

The chain is built from TRBV19 and TRBJ1-1, with D possibly matching TRBD1 (5 bases). Germline assignment: CDR1 LNHDA and CDR2 SQIVND (reference sequence). The CDR3 loop spans 14 amino acids. Deletions cut 9 bases from V and 3 bases from J, with 17 bases between. The CDR3 DNA sequence: TGTGCCAGCCAGTCGTTCGGAGGGGACACTGAAGCTTTCTTT. It is translated as CASQSFGGDTEAFF.

V and J are TRBV19 and TRBJ1-5; D is undetermined. CDR1 is LNHDA and CDR2 is SQIVND in the germline V gene (reference sequence). The V gene lost 5 bases and the J gene lost 4 bases, with 9 bases spanning the gap. This CDR3 is 13 amino acids long. CDR3 in amino acids: CASSPGVNQPQHF. CDR3 DNA sequence: TGTGCCAGTAGTCCCGGGGTTAATCAGCCCCAGCATTTT. Full variable domain (missing parts from reference TRBV19 and TRBJ1-5): DGGITQSPKYLFRKEGQNVTLSCEQNLNHDAMYWYRQDPGQGLRLIYYSQIVNDFQKGDIAEGYSVSREKKESFPLTVTSAQKNPTAFYLCASSPGVNQPQHFGDGTRLSIL.

The chain employs TRBV19 and TRBJ1-5; no definite D call. The CDR3 runs to 17 residues. The V gene's germline CDR1 is LNHDA and CDR2 SQIVND (reference sequence). V lost 0 bases and J lost 4, with 16 bases in between. In nucleotides, the CDR3 is TGTGCCAGTAGTATAGATAGGGCCCCACGGGAAAATCAGCCCCAGCATTTT. It translates to CASSIDRAPRENQPQHF. The whole variable domain, filled in from reference TRBV19 and TRBJ1-5, reads DGGITQSPKYLFRKEGQNVTLSCEQNLNHDAMYWYRQDPGQGLRLIYYSQIVNDFQKGDIAEGYSVSREKKESFPLTVTSAQKNPTAFYLCASSIDRAPRENQPQHFGDGTRLSIL.